This T cell receptor beta chain was identified in a study of OX40 agonist ivuxolimab in advanced cancers. Study-level information: Aged 23 to 79 with a mean of roughly 63 years, they were approximately 79% male.

Sequenced by immunoSEQ multiplex PCR; TCRdb stores in-frame clones only, minus some. The sample gives some 45,000 clones, roughly 90% of which show up once; about 17% is in the top ten. Whole-study findings and limits: Mean expanded clone counts were higher in CD8+ than CD4+ T cells. The study observed clonal expansion of CD4+ and CD8+ blood T cells by week 6 at 0.1 to 3.0 mg/kg.

In its sample, this clone was seen a few times. What it binds is not known. The CDR3 covers 16 residues. The V gene's germline CDR1 is ENHRY and CDR2 SYGVKD. The J segment lost 1 base and the V segment lost 1 base, leaving 2 bases of the junction unmatched. The receptor was isolated from an adult with an advanced solid tumor such as melanoma, head and neck, liver or kidney cancer. The gene calls are TRBV10-3 and TRBJ1-1, with TRBD1 identical over 11 bases. Sequenced material: CD4+ or CD8+ T cells sorted from blood, taken in a trial of the OX40 agonist ivuxolimab. This CDR3 reads CAISELGTGGNTEAFF. The CDR3, as DNA: TGTGCCATCAGTGAGTTAGGGACAGGGGGGAACACTGAAGCTTTCTTT.